These 2 T cell receptor beta chains were sequenced from one sample in a study of blood T cells in healthy people across ages. The second PCR ran about 6 to 12 cycles with a sample-barcoded 5' primer and J-beta primers. Via MiXCR, TCRdb re-called the 5' RACE reads, giving one row per CDR3 protein. This sample has around 1,500,000 distinct CDR3 sequences; 28% occur once, and the top ten carry 7.7%. The sequenced sample was blood. These receptor sequences come from a woman aged 30 to 39 in good health.

The chain uses TRBV12-3 or TRBV12-4 and TRBJ2-3; possibly TRBD1 for D (6 bases). The CDR3 runs 13 residues. V lost 7 bases to trimming and J lost 2 bases, with 10 bases between them. Written as DNA, the CDR3 is TGTGCCAGCACTGGACAGAACACAGATACGCAGTATTTT. It encodes CASTGQNTDTQYF.

The V call is TRBV24-1, the J call TRBJ2-1; no clear D. The CDR3 length is 12 residues. The germline V gene encodes CDR1 KGHDR and CDR2 SFDVKD. Trimming stripped 5 bases from V and 6 bases from J, with 7 bases between. The CDR3 here is CATSVGSNEQFF. The CDR3 nucleotides read TGTGCCACCAGTGTGGGAAGCAATGAGCAGTTCTTC.